These T cell receptor beta chains were read from a single sample in a study of CD8+ T cells in alopecia areata. Measured with immunoSEQ multiplex PCR; TCRdb has only the in-frame clones, and not every one. The data contain approximately 180,000 clones, 58% of them seen just once; the ten biggest clones take up roughly 17%. The material sequenced was CD4+ T cells sorted from blood, taken at approximately week 60, from a patient treated with tofacitinib. Source of these receptors: a human donor with alopecia areata. CDR3s include the opening cysteine and the closing phenylalanine or tryptophan. Each record gives: V gene, J gene, clone size, D gene, CDR3 DNA, CDR3 protein. The D gene is left open where the match is weak. Not every row has a clone size; where given, it reads once, few, many or a size class.

v_call: TRBV27
j_call: TRBJ2-5
clone_size: few
d_call: NA
cdr3_nt: TGTGCCAGCAGTTTATTGGGTAACCAAGAGACCCAGTACTTC
cdr3_aa: CASSLLGNQETQYF

v_call: TRBV29-1
j_call: TRBJ2-1
clone_size: NA
d_call: NA
cdr3_nt: TGCAGCGTTGAAGAAAGCGGTATGCCTGGGAGCTACAATGAGCAGTTCTTC
cdr3_aa: CSVEESGMPGSYNEQFF

v_call: TRBV28
j_call: TRBJ2-5
clone_size: NA
d_call: NA
cdr3_nt: TGTGCCAGCAGTTTATCCCCCACTAGGGGGGATGTCCAGTACTTC
cdr3_aa: CASSLSPTRGDVQYF

v_call: TRBV4-1
j_call: TRBJ1-6
clone_size: NA
d_call: TRBD1
cdr3_nt: TGCGCCAGCAGCCAAGCCGTGACAGGGCGCGGGAATTCACCCCTCCACTTT
cdr3_aa: CASSQAVTGRGNSPLHF

v_call: TRBV5-6
j_call: TRBJ2-5
clone_size: few
d_call: NA
cdr3_nt: TGTGCCAGCAGCTTAGGGGTCGAGGCCCAGTACTTC
cdr3_aa: CASSLGVEAQYF

v_call: TRBV29-1
j_call: TRBJ2-5
clone_size: NA
d_call: NA
cdr3_nt: TGCAGCGTTGAGTTACGGGTGCGGCCGGAGACCCAGTACTTC
cdr3_aa: CSVELRVRPETQYF

v_call: TRBV12-5
j_call: TRBJ1-4
clone_size: NA
d_call: NA
cdr3_nt: TGTGCTAGTGGAATACTTGTTGGGGCAACTAATGAAAAACTGTTTTTT
cdr3_aa: CASGILVGATNEKLFF

v_call: TRBV4-1
j_call: TRBJ2-5
clone_size: NA
d_call: NA
cdr3_nt: TGCGCCAGCAGCCAAGATAATAGTGGGCCACCCAGGGGTGGGACCCAGTACTTC
cdr3_aa: CASSQDNSGPPRGGTQYF

v_call: TRBV27
j_call: TRBJ2-7
clone_size: NA
d_call: NA
cdr3_nt: TGTGCCAGCAGCCTGACAGGCGGATGGGGCTACGAGCAGTACTTC
cdr3_aa: CASSLTGGWGYEQYF

v_call: TRBV10-1
j_call: TRBJ1-5
clone_size: NA
d_call: NA
cdr3_nt: TGCGCCAGCAGTGATTATAGTCAGCCCCAGCATTTT
cdr3_aa: CASSDYSQPQHF

v_call: TRBV5-1
j_call: TRBJ1-2
clone_size: few
d_call: NA
cdr3_nt: TGCGCCAGCACTCCGTCAGGTAGCTATGGCTACACCTTC
cdr3_aa: CASTPSGSYGYTF

v_call: TRBV15
j_call: TRBJ1-3
clone_size: NA
d_call: NA
cdr3_nt: TGTGCCACCAGCAGAACCCCGTGGACGAATTCTGGAAACACCATATATTTT
cdr3_aa: CATSRTPWTNSGNTIYF

v_call: TRBV7-8
j_call: TRBJ2-7
clone_size: NA
d_call: NA
cdr3_nt: TGTGCCAGCAGCTTAGCGGGGGGGCAGAACGAGCAGTACTTC
cdr3_aa: CASSLAGGQNEQYF

v_call: TRBV5-6
j_call: TRBJ1-2
clone_size: NA
d_call: NA
cdr3_nt: TGTGCCAGCAGCTTGGTTGAGTCAGGGGCTGGCTACACCTTC
cdr3_aa: CASSLVESGAGYTF

v_call: TRBV28
j_call: TRBJ1-5
clone_size: NA
d_call: TRBD1
cdr3_nt: TGTGCCAGCAGGGGGACAGGGCCCAATCAGCCCCAGCATTTT
cdr3_aa: CASRGTGPNQPQHF

v_call: TRBV5-1
j_call: TRBJ2-3
clone_size: NA
d_call: TRBD1
cdr3_nt: TGCGCCAGCAGCTTGGTGACAGGGGGCCCAGATACGCAGTATTTT
cdr3_aa: CASSLVTGGPDTQYF

v_call: TRBV15
j_call: TRBJ1-5
clone_size: NA
d_call: NA
cdr3_nt: TGTGCCACCAGCTCCCGGGACTTAGGGGGCAATCAGCCCCAGCATTTT
cdr3_aa: CATSSRDLGGNQPQHF

v_call: TRBV2
j_call: TRBJ2-1
clone_size: NA
d_call: NA
cdr3_nt: TGTGCCAGCAGCCTGTTGAGCAATGAGCAGTTCTTC
cdr3_aa: CASSLLSNEQFF

v_call: TRBV4-2
j_call: TRBJ1-2
clone_size: NA
d_call: NA
cdr3_nt: TGTGCCAGCAGCCAAGACAGAACTAACTATGGCTACACCTTC
cdr3_aa: CASSQDRTNYGYTF

v_call: TRBV21-1
j_call: TRBJ1-5
clone_size: NA
d_call: NA
cdr3_nt: TGTGCCAGCAGCAAAGGACTATGCGGTCAACCTCGGCATTTT
cdr3_aa: CASSKGLCGQPRHF

v_call: TRBV18
j_call: TRBJ2-7
clone_size: NA
d_call: TRBD2
cdr3_nt: TGTGCCAGCTCACCTACCGTGACTAGCGGGGGGAAAGAGCAGTACTTC
cdr3_aa: CASSPTVTSGGKEQYF

v_call: TRBV6-1
j_call: TRBJ2-3
clone_size: NA
d_call: TRBD1
cdr3_nt: TGTGCCAGGTCTATAGGGACAGGTCCCACAGATACGCAGTATTTT
cdr3_aa: CARSIGTGPTDTQYF

v_call: TRBV19
j_call: TRBJ2-2
clone_size: few
d_call: TRBD1
cdr3_nt: TGTGCCAGTAGTATGGGGACAGCGAACACCGGGGAGCTGTTTTTT
cdr3_aa: CASSMGTANTGELFF

v_call: TRBV5-6
j_call: TRBJ1-2
clone_size: NA
d_call: TRBD1
cdr3_nt: TGTGCCAGCAGCTTACCTTCGGGACAGCCGTATGGCTACACCTTC
cdr3_aa: CASSLPSGQPYGYTF

v_call: TRBV25-1
j_call: TRBJ2-2
clone_size: few
d_call: NA
cdr3_nt: TGTGCCAGCACACAGTCCCACGGGGAGCTGTTTTTT
cdr3_aa: CASTQSHGELFF

v_call: TRBV29-1
j_call: TRBJ2-5
clone_size: few
d_call: NA
cdr3_nt: TGCAGCGTTGAACGGTCCGGAGAGACCCAGTACTTC
cdr3_aa: CSVERSGETQYF

v_call: TRBV30
j_call: TRBJ1-1
clone_size: NA
d_call: NA
cdr3_nt: TGTGCCTGGAGTGTTGAGGCGAAGGGTGGTGCTTTCTTT
cdr3_aa: CAWSVEAKGGAFF

v_call: TRBV7-9
j_call: TRBJ1-5
clone_size: NA
d_call: NA
cdr3_nt: TGTGCCAGCAGCAGCGGACTTGTAGAAGGTGATTATAGCAATCAGCCCCAGCATTTT
cdr3_aa: CASSSGLVEGDYSNQPQHF

v_call: TRBV30
j_call: TRBJ1-4
clone_size: NA
d_call: NA
cdr3_nt: TGTGCCTGGAGCCCCCTACAGAATGAAAAACTGTTTTTT
cdr3_aa: CAWSPLQNEKLFF

v_call: TRBV30
j_call: TRBJ1-2
clone_size: NA
d_call: TRBD1
cdr3_nt: TGTGCCTGGACAGACAGGGCCGGAGTTAACTATGGCTACACCTTC
cdr3_aa: CAWTDRAGVNYGYTF

v_call: TRBV30
j_call: TRBJ2-7
clone_size: NA
d_call: NA
cdr3_nt: TGTGCCTGGAGTGTTGTACGCACGGGCAACGAGCAGTACTTC
cdr3_aa: CAWSVVRTGNEQYF

v_call: TRBV6-5
j_call: TRBJ2-1
clone_size: NA
d_call: TRBD1
cdr3_nt: TGTGCCAGCAGTTCCAGGGGGCCCCTCTACAATGAGCAGTTCTTC
cdr3_aa: CASSSRGPLYNEQFF

v_call: TRBV2
j_call: TRBJ1-1
clone_size: once
d_call: NA
cdr3_nt: TGTGCCAGCAGTTCGGCAGGGACTGAAGCTTTCTTT
cdr3_aa: CASSSAGTEAFF